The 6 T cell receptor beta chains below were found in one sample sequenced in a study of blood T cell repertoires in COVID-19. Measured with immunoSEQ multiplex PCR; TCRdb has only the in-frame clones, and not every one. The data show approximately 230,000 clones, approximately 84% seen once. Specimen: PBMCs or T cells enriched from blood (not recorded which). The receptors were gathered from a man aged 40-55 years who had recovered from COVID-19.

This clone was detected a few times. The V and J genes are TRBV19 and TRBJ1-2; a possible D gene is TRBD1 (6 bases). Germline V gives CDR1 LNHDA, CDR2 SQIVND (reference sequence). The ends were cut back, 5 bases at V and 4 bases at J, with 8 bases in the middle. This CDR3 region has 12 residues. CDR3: CASSDRPYGYTF. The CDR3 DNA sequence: TGTGCCAGTAGTGACAGGCCCTATGGCTACACCTTC.

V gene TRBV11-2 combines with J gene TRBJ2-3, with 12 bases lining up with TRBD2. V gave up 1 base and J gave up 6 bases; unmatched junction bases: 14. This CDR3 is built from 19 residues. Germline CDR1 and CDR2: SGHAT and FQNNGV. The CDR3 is CASSLGLGLGLAGGDTQYF. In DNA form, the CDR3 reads TGTGCCAGCAGCTTAGGGCTAGGTTTGGGACTAGCGGGCGGCGATACGCAGTATTTT.

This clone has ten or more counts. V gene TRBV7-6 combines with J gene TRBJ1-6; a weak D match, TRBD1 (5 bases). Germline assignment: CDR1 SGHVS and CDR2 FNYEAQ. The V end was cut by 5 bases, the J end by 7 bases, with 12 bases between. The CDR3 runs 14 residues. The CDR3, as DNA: TGTGCCAGCAGCCCTTTTGGGGGGAATTCACCCCTCCACTTT. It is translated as CASSPFGGNSPLHF.

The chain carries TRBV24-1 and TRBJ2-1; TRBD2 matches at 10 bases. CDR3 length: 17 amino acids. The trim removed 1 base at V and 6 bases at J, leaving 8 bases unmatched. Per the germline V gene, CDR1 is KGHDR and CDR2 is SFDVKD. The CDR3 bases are TGTGCCACCAGTGATTTCCGCTCTAGCGGGAGAGGCAATGAGCAGTTCTTC. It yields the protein CATSDFRSSGRGNEQFF.

CDR3 loop: CASSESWGGGYTF. Written as DNA, the CDR3 is TGTGCCAGCAGTGAATCATGGGGAGGCGGCTACACCTTC. The V and J genes are TRBV2 and TRBJ1-2; no clear D gene. This CDR3 comprises 13 residues. V lost 2 bases and J lost 8, with 12 bases in between. Germline V CDR1 and CDR2: SNHLY, FYNNEI.

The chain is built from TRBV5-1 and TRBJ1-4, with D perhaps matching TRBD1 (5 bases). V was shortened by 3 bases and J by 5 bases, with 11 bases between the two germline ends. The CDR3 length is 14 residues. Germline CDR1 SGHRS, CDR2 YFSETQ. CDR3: CASSSGQTNEKLFF. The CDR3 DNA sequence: TGCGCCAGCAGCTCCGGACAAACCAATGAAAAACTGTTTTTT.